The clone carrying this T cell receptor (beta chain) was detected ten times or more. Its cognate antigen is unknown. At one end, the junction sequence differs from germline, possibly due to a read error. This entry belongs to a study of T cells in Graves' hyperthyroidism and ophthalmopathy. Broader study findings: A model built on 13 V-J features separated ophthalmopathy from stable hyperthyroidism. Ophthalmopathy was predicted by the model a median of approximately 6 months ahead of onset. In blood, most of the thyroid clonotypes expanded above 0.001 were also present.

Looked up from germline, CDR1 is SEHNR and CDR2 is FQNEAQ (reference sequence). The CDR3 is 14 residues long. Based on clinical symptoms, serum thyroxine and TRAb, thyroid ultrasound and orbital computed tomography, diagnoses were reached. RNA transcripts provided the source from which TCR beta CDR3 regions were amplified. In the first-round RT-PCR of the TCR CDR3, the HTBI primer set was used. TCRdb reanalysed the multiplex PCR reads using MiXCR and keeps one entry per CDR3 protein. The sample has approximately 510,000 distinct CDR3 sequences, over 45% seen once; the top ten hold roughly 45%. V usage is TRBV7-9 and J usage is TRBJ2-2; 7 positions agree with TRBD1. The sequenced sample consisted of peripheral blood or thyroid tissue (not recorded which). This clonotype was obtained from an adult woman with Graves' disease, either hyperthyroidism or ophthalmopathy (not recorded which). CDR3: CASSLTGNTGKLFF. CDR3 coding DNA: TGTGCCAGCAGCTTGACAGGGAACACCGGGAAGCTGTTTTTT.